This passage covers 17 T cell receptor beta chains from one sample sequenced in a study of tumor-infiltrating lymphocytes in primary liver carcinoma. A primer in the constant region served to generate TCR beta cDNA from around 500 ng of total RNA. Libraries of TCR beta came from three nested multiplex PCR rounds with slightly modified ARM-PCR. Forward primers for TRBV1-TRBV30 and a C-beta reverse primer served the first two PCR rounds, at around 11 cycles each. TCRdb reprocessed the multiplex PCR reads via MiXCR and lists one record per CDR3 protein. The sample comprises 300,000 to 350,000 distinct CDR3 sequences, less than 75% of which are singletons, and 6.5% rests with the top ten. Germline DNA was extracted too, while blood RNA derived from unsorted whole blood. Sequences were obtained from peripheral blood. These receptor sequences come from a man aged 35 to 55 with primary liver carcinoma and hepatitis B virus infection.

The rearrangement joins TRBV11-2 to TRBJ2-7; the match to TRBD1 covers 8 bases. CDR1 and CDR2 (germline): SGHAT, FQNNGV. The CDR3 spans 19 residues. The ends lost 9 bases at V and 0 bases at J; junction bases unmatched: 22. The CDR3 is CASIPERDRIPQSSYEQYF. The CDR3 DNA sequence: TGTGCCAGTATCCCCGAGAGGGACAGGATACCGCAAAGCTCCTACGAGCAGTACTTC.

For this clonotype: This may come from a read error, since a much larger clone is one base off. This CDR3 reads CANSPTLGTTLNEQFF. The CDR3 region has the DNA TGCGCCAACAGCCCGACGCTCGGGACCACGCTCAATGAGCAGTTCTTC. The rearrangement joins TRBV4-1 to TRBJ2-1; perhaps D is TRBD1 or TRBD2 (5 bases each). Germline assignment: CDR1 MGHRA and CDR2 YSYEKL. The CDR3 totals 16 residues.

In regard to this clonotype: Germline and junction disagree at one end, which may indicate a read error. The chain recombines TRBV6-5 with TRBJ1-2; D may be TRBD1 (6 bases). Germline assignment: CDR1 MNHEY and CDR2 SVGAGI. The CDR3 totals 17 residues. For the CDR3, the DNA is TGTGCCAGCAGTTTCCAAGCGACAGGAAGCAATAACTATGACTACACCTTC. Protein product: CASSFQATGSNNYDYTF.

Concerning this clonotype itself: Since a much larger clone is just one base distant, this may be a read error. This chain joins TRBV30 and TRBJ2-1; D is unclear. V dropped 2 bases and J dropped 12 bases, with 38 bases sitting between them. Germline V lookup: CDR1 GTSNPN, CDR2 SVGIG (reference sequence). This CDR3 is 20 amino acids long. The CDR3 reads CAWSPKGLKPPRSPVMGQFF. In DNA form, the CDR3 reads TGTGCCTGGAGTCCTAAAGGGCTCAAACCCCCAAGGTCTCCCGTGATGGGGCAGTTCTTC.

This chain connects TRBV11-2 to TRBJ2-7, with D perhaps TRBD2 (7 bases). Deletions cut 5 bases from V and 7 bases from J, with 21 bases between. Germline V lookup: CDR1 SGHAT, CDR2 FQNNGV. The CDR3 loop spans 15 amino acids. The CDR3 protein is CASSLGGGHLYEQYF. The CDR3, as DNA: TGTGCCAGCAGCCTGGGAGGGGGGCATCTCTATGAGCAGTACTTC.

To note about this clonotype: As the CDR3 is not closed by the conserved phenylalanine or tryptophan, this likely results from a read error. The DNA is omitted, as the CDR3 cannot be located on it reliably, and the CDR3 follows TCRdb's listing. The chain recombines TRBV6-6 with TRBJ2-5. The germline CDR1 and CDR2 sequences are MNHNY and SVGAGI (reference sequence). The CDR3 extends over 12 residues, inclusive of both ends. This chain's CDR3 is CASSYTEETQYS.

The chain links TRBV11-2 to TRBJ2-7, with D possibly matching TRBD1 (5 bases). The CDR3 covers 14 residues. Germline V lookup: CDR1 SGHAT, CDR2 FQNNGV. Between the trimmed V and J ends, which lost 7 bases and 5 bases, there was a span of 18 bases. The CDR3 region has the DNA TGTGCCAGCAAATTGCCAGTCGTAGGGGACGAGCAGTACTTC. Translated, it gives CASKLPVVGDEQYF. The whole variable domain, filled in from reference TRBV11-2 and TRBJ2-7, reads EAGVAQSPRYKIIEKRQSVAFWCNPISGHATLYWYQQILGQGPKLLIQFQNNGVVDDSQLPKDRFSAERLKGVDSTLKIQPAKLEDSAVYLCASKLPVVGDEQYFGPGTRLTVT.

V gene TRBV6-5 combines with J gene TRBJ1-6; D remains ambiguous. The length of the CDR3 is 14 residues. Trimming pared 7 bases from V and 5 bases from J, leaving 12 bases between. Germline lookup yields CDR1 MNHEY and CDR2 SVGAGI. CDR3 in amino acids: CASTSQRDNSPLHF. For the CDR3, the DNA is TGTGCCAGCACTTCCCAGCGGGATAATTCACCCCTCCACTTT.

The gene calls are TRBV6-1 and TRBJ2-5; possibly TRBD2 for D (5 bases). The germline CDR1 and CDR2 sequences are MNHNS and SASEGT. The CDR3 runs to 13 residues. V was shortened by 4 bases and J by 1 base, with 7 bases between the two germline ends. In DNA, the CDR3 is TGTGCCAGCAGTGGGGAGTTCCAAGAGACCCAGTACTTC. This gives the protein CASSGEFQETQYF.

V gene TRBV11-2 combines with J gene TRBJ1-5; 8 bases are shared with TRBD1. Germline CDR1 reads SGHAT; CDR2 reads FQNNGV. This CDR3 spans 18 amino acids. Trimming removed 10 bases from V and 3 bases from J; junction bases left unmatched: 20. The CDR3 reads CAISSKGHRQGINQPQHF. The DNA for the CDR3 is TGTGCCATCAGTTCTAAAGGACATCGACAGGGGATCAATCAGCCCCAGCATTTT.

This clonotype was counted only a few times. CDR3 coding DNA: TGTGCCAGCAGTATGACACCGGGACAGGGGGATCAGCCCCAGCATTTT. Its protein product is CASSMTPGQGDQPQHF. This chain connects TRBV5-5 to TRBJ1-5, with 11 bases matching TRBD1. V shed 5 bases, J shed 5 bases, and the junction held 9 bases outside the gene matches. The length of the CDR3 is 16 residues. CDR1 and CDR2 from the germline V gene are SGHKS and YYEKEE (reference sequence).

This chain uses TRBV4-1 with TRBJ2-2, with 10 nucleotides matching TRBD2. J gave up 6 bases and V 4 bases, and 11 bases lay outside the gene matches. Germline V CDR1 and CDR2: MGHRA, YSYEKL. The CDR3 length is 17 residues. Here the CDR3 reads CASSPLGVAGGAGELFF. CDR3 in DNA: TGCGCCAGCAGCCCCCTTGGGGTAGCGGGAGGTGCCGGGGAGCTGTTTTTT.

There are many counts of this clonotype. V usage is TRBV6-1 and J usage is TRBJ1-2; perhaps TRBD1 as D (5 bases). Per germline, CDR1 MNHNS and CDR2 SASEGT. Deletions cut 1 base from V and 4 bases from J, with 22 bases between. The CDR3 sequence is 18 residues long. CDR3: CASSEEFWRAGRSYGYTF. In DNA form, the CDR3 reads TGTGCCAGCAGTGAAGAGTTCTGGAGGGCAGGGCGATCCTATGGCTACACCTTC.

Remarks on this clonotype: One end of the junction fails to match germline, which may point to a read error. The chain recombines TRBV4-1 with TRBJ2-7, with D possibly matching TRBD1 (5 bases). The CDR3 loop spans 16 amino acids. In germline, CDR1 is MGHRA, CDR2 YSYEKL. In DNA form, the CDR3 reads TGCGCCAGCAGCCAAGAAACACAGGAACCCTCCTACGTGCAGTATTTC. Its protein product is CASSQETQEPSYVQYF.

This clonotype has just a few counts. V usage is TRBV28 and J usage is TRBJ1-1, with D unclear. Per germline, CDR1 MDHEN and CDR2 SYDVKM. This CDR3 has 14 amino acids. The V gene lost 1 base and the J gene lost 3 bases, with 9 bases spanning the gap. In DNA, the CDR3 is TGTGCCAGCAGTTTATCCCTCGGGGACACTGAAGCTTTCTTT. Translation gives CASSLSLGDTEAFF.

At least ten counts were recorded for this clonotype. This chain connects TRBV4-2 to TRBJ2-5, with 10 bases identical to TRBD2. The junction had 16 bases not matched to a gene; V was cut back by 5 bases and J by 1 base. CDR1 and CDR2 (germline): LGHNA, YNFKEQ. The CDR3 is 19 amino acids. Here the CDR3 reads CASSTQVAGGRSPQETQYF. CDR3 nucleotide sequence: TGTGCCAGCAGCACTCAGGTAGCGGGAGGTCGGTCCCCCCAAGAGACCCAGTACTTC.

This chain uses TRBV5-1 with TRBJ2-7, with D maybe TRBD1 (6 bases). The CDR3 contains 15 residues. Trimming took off 5 bases at V and 5 bases at J, with 20 bases between the two ends. Germline V gene lookup returns CDR1 SGHRS and CDR2 YFSETQ. CDR3 region: CASRETSGTKNEQYF. CDR3 nucleotide sequence: TGCGCCAGCAGAGAGACTTCCGGGACAAAAAACGAGCAGTACTTC. Supplemented by reference TRBV5-1 and TRBJ2-7, the full variable domain reads KAGVTQTPRYLIKTRGQQVTLSCSPISGHRSVSWYQQTPGQGLQFLFEYFSETQRNKGNFPGRFSGRQFSNSRSEMNVSTLELGDSALYLCASRETSGTKNEQYFGPGTRLTVT.